This TCR beta chain was profiled in a study of blood T cell repertoires in COVID-19. Study summary: Samples came from the United States, Italy and Spain, spanning acute and convalescent COVID-19. The cDNA or gDNA used as material had been derived from T cells, B-cell-depleted T cells, or PBMCs.

Authors' analysis steps: Estimation of nucleated cell counts was performed using reference gene primer amplification. Clones were sequenced by immunoSEQ multiplex PCR, and TCRdb holds only the in-frame ones, with some missing. V and J calls plus clone size are reproduced from that table; the DNA served to infer D and trimming. The data contain tens of thousands of clones, 65% to 90% of them singletons. This clone was detected only a few times. Germline assignment: CDR1 KGHDR and CDR2 SFDVKD. There are 16 residues in the CDR3. Trimming took 5 bases from V and 0 from J, leaving 13 bases between them. Patients of the Seattle cohort, enrolled during active infection, were followed longitudinally.

The receptor comes from a man aged 45-65 years with COVID-19, enrolled during active disease. The sample taken for sequencing was peripheral blood. The chain couples TRBV24-1 to TRBJ1-3; the D is unclear. The CDR3 loop is CATSGAGTSSGNTIYF. CDR3 DNA sequence: TGTGCCACCAGTGGGGCTGGTACTAGCTCTGGAAACACCATATATTTT.